The clone carrying this T cell receptor (beta chain) was seen a single time. At one of its ends the junction is not consistent with the germline gene, which may arise from a read error. These data originate in a study of blood T cell repertoires in COVID-19. As for the study in general: T cells, B-cell-depleted T cells, or PBMCs provided the cDNA or gDNA that served as material.

Germline V gene sequence: CDR1 SNHLY, CDR2 FYNNEI. The CDR3 runs 16 residues. Repertoires were generated with immunoSEQ multiplex PCR, while TCRdb's copy carries only in-frame clones and drops some. Here the sample spans 250,000 or so clones, 90% being singletons. The sequenced sample was peripheral blood. The clonotype originates from an older woman with COVID-19, enrolled during active disease. V gene TRBV2 combines with J gene TRBJ2-1; 10 nucleotides line up with TRBD2. CDR3 in amino acids: CASREGTSVSYNEQFF. The DNA for the CDR3 is TGTGCCAGCAGAGAAGGGACTAGCGTATCCTACAATGAGCAGTTCTTC.